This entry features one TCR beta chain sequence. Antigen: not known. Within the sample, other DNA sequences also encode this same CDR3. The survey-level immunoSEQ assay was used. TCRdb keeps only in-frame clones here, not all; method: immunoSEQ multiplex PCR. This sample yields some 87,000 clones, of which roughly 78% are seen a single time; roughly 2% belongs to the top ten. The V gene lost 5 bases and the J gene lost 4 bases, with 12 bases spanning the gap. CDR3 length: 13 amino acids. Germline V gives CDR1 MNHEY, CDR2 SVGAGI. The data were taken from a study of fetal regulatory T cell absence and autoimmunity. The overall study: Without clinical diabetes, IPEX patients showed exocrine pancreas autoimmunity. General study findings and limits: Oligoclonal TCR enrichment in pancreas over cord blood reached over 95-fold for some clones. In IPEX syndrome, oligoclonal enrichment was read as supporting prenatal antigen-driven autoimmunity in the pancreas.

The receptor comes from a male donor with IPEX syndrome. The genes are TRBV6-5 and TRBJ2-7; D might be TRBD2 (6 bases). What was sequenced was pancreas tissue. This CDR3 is CASSRAGTYEQYF. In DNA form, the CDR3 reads TGTGCCAGCAGTCGAGCCGGGACTTACGAGCAGTACTTC.